The next 5 T cell receptor beta chains were all read from a single sample in a study of control samples from healthy donors and cancer patients. Profiling relied on immunoSEQ multiplex PCR, and the TCRdb table lists in-frame clones only, not all of them. In the table there are approximately 87,000 clones, roughly nine tenths of which are singletons. Sequencing used blood. These receptors were collected from a man aged 50-60 years in good health.

This rearrangement joins TRBV5-1 to TRBJ1-6, with D possibly TRBD1 on 6 matching bases. Per germline, CDR1 SGHRS and CDR2 YFSETQ. Deletions cut 0 bases from V and 7 bases from J, with 8 bases between. CDR3 length: 14 residues. The chain's CDR3 is CASSLGQANSPLHF. CDR3 DNA sequence: TGCGCCAGCAGCTTGGGACAGGCGAATTCACCCCTCCACTTT.

The chain couples TRBV6-5 to TRBJ2-7, with D perhaps matching TRBD1 (6 bases). V was pared by 7 bases and J by 5 bases, with 12 bases between. This CDR3 contains 12 residues. Germline loops: CDR1 MNHEY, CDR2 SVGAGI. The CDR3 DNA sequence: TGTGCCAGCATACAGGGAGTGGACGAGCAGTACTTC. It translates to CASIQGVDEQYF.

In regard to this clone: Different DNA sequences within this sample yield the same CDR3. The rearrangement links TRBV7-2 to TRBJ2-1; 8 bases line up with TRBD2. Trimming cost V 5 bases and J 4 bases; bases outside gene matches: 16. CDR1 is SGHTA and CDR2 is FQGNSA in the germline V gene. The CDR3 extends over 18 amino acids. CDR3 coding DNA: TGTGCCAGCAGCCGGGCGGGAGGTCGGGGGGGCCAATACAATGAGCAGTTCTTC. Translation gives CASSRAGGRGGQYNEQFF.

This clone was recorded only once. V and J are TRBV12-3 or TRBV12-4 and TRBJ1-3; D possibly corresponds to TRBD1 (5 bases). Trimming removed 2 bases from V and 16 bases from J, with 18 bases in between. The CDR3 is made up of 13 amino acids. Here the CDR3 reads CASSLTSRDGGYF. CDR3 coding DNA: TGTGCCAGCAGTTTAACTAGCCGGGACGGAGGGTATTTT.

The chain carries TRBV30 and TRBJ2-1; D possibly corresponds to TRBD2 (5 bases). Looked up from germline, CDR1 is GTSNPN and CDR2 is SVGIG (reference sequence). V was shortened by 6 bases and J by 5 bases, with 8 bases between the two germline ends. CDR3 length: 11 residues. The CDR3 is CACERNNEQFF. In DNA, the CDR3 is TGTGCCTGTGAGCGGAACAATGAGCAGTTCTTC.